This paragraph covers one T cell receptor (beta chain) sequence. These data belong to a study of shared clonotypes between healthy human individuals. The table came from immunoSEQ multiplex PCR; TCRdb's copy has only in-frame clones and leaves some out. The sample has some 200,000 clones, around 93% seen once. Germline-derived CDR1 and CDR2 are SEHNR and FQNEAQ (reference sequence). This CDR3 is 13 amino acids long. The V end was cut by 2 bases, the J end by 2 bases, with 7 bases between. The clonotype originates from a woman aged 25 to 39 in good health. This chain links TRBV7-9 with TRBJ2-7; D unclear. Material: naive CD4+ T cells sorted from blood. Specified subset: CD45RA+ positively selected. CDR3 amino acids: CASSLTTPYEQYF. Here the CDR3 DNA reads TGTGCCAGCAGCTTAACTACCCCCTACGAGCAGTACTTC.